This T cell receptor (beta chain) originates from a study of blood T cell repertoires in COVID-19. In the original workflow: Nucleated cell number was recorded as an estimate derived from reference gene primer amplification. Generated by immunoSEQ multiplex PCR, the TCRdb table keeps only in-frame clones and is missing some. V, J and clone size were drawn from that table, and D and trimming were deduced from the DNA. The repertoire includes hundreds of thousands of clones, approximately 84% of them detected once, and under 2% sits in the top ten. Sequenced: peripheral blood. The clonotype originates from a woman aged 80 or over with acute or convalescent COVID-19.

The CDR3 spells CASSLDDRGNQPQHF. The CDR3, as DNA: TGTGCCAGCAGTTTAGATGACAGGGGCAATCAGCCCCAGCATTTT. The chain links TRBV28 to TRBJ1-5; TRBD1 aligns across 7 bases. The trim removed 2 bases at V and 2 bases at J, leaving 3 bases unmatched. Germline V CDR1 and CDR2: MDHEN, SYDVKM. The CDR3 is made up of 15 amino acids.